The entry below describes one T cell receptor (beta chain). This CDR3 comprises 14 residues. V dropped 8 bases and J dropped 3 bases, with 17 bases sitting between them. Germline-derived CDR1 and CDR2 are SQVTM and ANQGSEA. This sample was included in a study of glioma-infiltrating T cells after dendritic cell vaccination. Study context: Three intradermal dendritic cell vaccine injections were given every two weeks.

Only in-frame clones appear in the TCRdb table, and some are missing; sequencing was by immunoSEQ multiplex PCR. The sample has tens of thousands of clones; roughly 80% are singletons. V gene TRBV29-1 combines with J gene TRBJ2-1; TRBD1 is a possible D gene (6 bases). Source: blood, taken before dendritic cell vaccination. This TCR was recovered from a human donor with glioblastoma. CDR3 sequence reads: CSWVDSLDYNEQFF. Written as DNA, the CDR3 is TGCAGCTGGGTGGACAGTTTAGACTACAATGAGCAGTTCTTC.